Following are 32 T cell receptor beta chains from one sample sequenced in a study of shared clonotypes between healthy human individuals. Repertoires were generated with immunoSEQ multiplex PCR, while TCRdb's copy carries only in-frame clones and drops some. Of around 1.9 million clones listed, approximately 94% were seen once; the top ten hold under 2%. CD8 cells regarded as naive lacked CD45RO, were positively chosen for CCR7, and omitted terminally differentiated effector memory CD45RA+ cells. The sample comprised naive CD8+ T cells from PBMCs. These receptors all stem from a man aged 18 to 29 in good health. Some clones in this sample may be carry-over from other donors' samples.

Worth noting for this clone: The same CDR3 also results from other DNA sequences found in this sample. The V gene is TRBV7-9, the J gene TRBJ2-7; D not resolved. Germline assignment: CDR1 SEHNR and CDR2 FQNEAQ (reference sequence). The CDR3 covers 14 residues. The germline V and J ends were trimmed by 1 base and 2 bases, with 9 bases remaining between them. The CDR3, as DNA: TGTGCCAGCAGCTTAGTGTCGGCTGCCTACGAGCAGTACTTC. Its translation: CASSLVSAAYEQYF.

In this sample, this clone turned up a few times. This chain links TRBV4-1 with TRBJ1-5; D not certain. Trimming shortened V by 1 base and J by 5 bases, and 12 bases separated the two germline ends. Germline V gene sequence: CDR1 MGHRA, CDR2 YSYEKL. The CDR3 has 15 amino acids. The CDR3 DNA reads TGCGCCAGCAGCCAAGCGTGGGGTGAGGATCAGCCCCAGCATTTT. Residues: CASSQAWGEDQPQHF.

This clone has a single count. The J gene is TRBJ2-1, the V gene TRBV19; tentatively, D is TRBD2 (6 bases). V was clipped by 5 bases and J by 3 bases, with 20 bases between them. Germline V lookup: CDR1 LNHDA, CDR2 SQIVND (reference sequence). The CDR3 runs 17 residues. This chain's CDR3 is CASSPRGRRDFYNEQFF. The CDR3 DNA reads as TGTGCCAGTAGTCCCCGGGGACGGCGGGACTTCTACAATGAGCAGTTCTTC.

The chain couples TRBV28 to TRBJ2-7, with 9 bases lining up with TRBD1. The V and J ends lost 3 bases and 0 bases, in that order; junction bases with no gene match: 18. This CDR3 is built from 20 residues. CDR1 and CDR2 (germline): MDHEN, SYDVKM. This chain's CDR3 is CASSFHLLTQRDRVSYEQYF. In nucleotides, the CDR3 is TGTGCCAGCAGTTTCCACCTACTGACGCAGAGGGACAGGGTCTCCTACGAGCAGTACTTC.

The chain combines TRBV5-6 with TRBJ1-5, with a tentative D call TRBD1 (6 bases). The CDR3 covers 14 residues. Trimming took off 2 bases at V and 5 bases at J, with 11 bases between the two ends. Germline CDR1 reads SGHDT; CDR2 reads YYEEEE. DNA of the CDR3: TGTGCCAGCAGCTTAGGAGGGGGGGATCAGCCCCAGCATTTT. Its protein is CASSLGGGDQPQHF.

The rearrangement uses TRBV6-5 and TRBJ2-7; D uncertain. The length of the CDR3 is 16 residues. The germline gives CDR1 MNHEY, CDR2 SVGAGI. Trimming left V 0 bases short and J 4 bases short, with 16 bases between. The CDR3 region is CASSYSADTREYEQYF. As DNA, the CDR3 is TGTGCCAGCAGTTACTCCGCTGACACTCGAGAGTACGAGCAGTACTTC.

The V call is TRBV7-9, the J call TRBJ1-3; a weak D match, TRBD1 (5 bases). Trimming removed 1 base from V and 2 bases from J, with 12 bases in between. The CDR3 runs to 16 residues. CDR1 and CDR2 from the germline V gene are SEHNR and FQNEAQ (reference sequence). CDR3 protein: CASSLGGRATGNTIYF. The CDR3 coding sequence is TGTGCCAGCAGCTTAGGGGGCAGGGCCACTGGAAACACCATATATTTT.

This clone was seen only once. The V and J genes are TRBV7-8 and TRBJ2-3, with 11 positions matching TRBD2. V trimming: 5 bases; J trimming: 5 bases; junction bases outside the gene matches: 15. The germline V gene encodes CDR1 SGHVS and CDR2 FQNEAQ. The CDR3 runs 18 residues. Here the CDR3 DNA reads TGTGCCAGCAGCCCACAAGGGACTAGCGGCCCACCCCAAGATACGCAGTATTTT. This gives the protein CASSPQGTSGPPQDTQYF.

V and J are TRBV9 and TRBJ2-4, with a weak D call TRBD1 (5 bases). With 5 bases removed from V and 8 bases from J, the gap between germline ends came to 14 bases. CDR3 size: 13 residues. Germline V gene lookup returns CDR1 SGDLS and CDR2 YYNGEE. Written as DNA, the CDR3 is TGTGCCAGCAGTCCAGGGTGGAAAGACATTCAGTACTTC. The encoded protein is CASSPGWKDIQYF.

This chain's CDR3 is CAISAQFPTMDYGYTF. The CDR3 coding sequence is TGTGCCATCAGTGCCCAATTCCCTACCATGGACTATGGCTACACCTTC. The chain has TRBV10-3 and TRBJ1-2; D remains ambiguous. Trimming cost V 4 bases and J 3 bases, with 18 bases left between them. There are 16 residues in the CDR3. Looked up from germline, CDR1 is ENHRY and CDR2 is SYGVKD.

The V gene is TRBV4-1, the J gene TRBJ1-4; 7 nucleotides align to TRBD1. The CDR3 runs to 14 residues. Trimming cost V 0 bases and J 13 bases; bases outside gene matches: 8. Germline V gene data show CDR1 as MGHRA and CDR2 as YSYEKL. The CDR3 region has the DNA TGCGCCAGCAGCCAAGAGCTCGTGGCAGGGGGACTGTTTTTT. This gives the protein CASSQELVAGGLFF.

The V gene is TRBV28, the J gene TRBJ2-6; 7 bases fit TRBD1. V shed 6 bases and J 0 bases; nucleotides not matched to a gene: 17. CDR3 length: 20 residues. Germline lookup yields CDR1 MDHEN and CDR2 SYDVKM. The CDR3, as DNA: TGTGCCAGCAGCACGTCGAAAATACAGGGGATCCCCTCTGGGGCCAACGTCCTGACTTTC. Encoded protein: CASSTSKIQGIPSGANVLTF.

The chain couples TRBV11-2 to TRBJ2-2; the D gene is possibly TRBD2 (7 bases). The germline gives CDR1 SGHAT, CDR2 FQNNGV. Trimming removed 2 bases at V and 5 bases at J, with 18 bases between. The CDR3 is made up of 17 amino acids. The CDR3 loop is CASSLNLGGRRTGELFF. CDR3 nucleotide sequence: TGTGCCAGCAGCTTAAACCTCGGGGGGCGACGAACCGGGGAGCTGTTTTTT.

This clone was detected only once. This rearrangement joins TRBV15 to TRBJ1-3; maybe TRBD1 (5 bases). Trimming removed 5 bases from V and 6 bases from J, with 23 bases in between. This CDR3 has 17 residues. CDR1 is LNHNV, CDR2 YYDKDF, per germline (reference sequence). The CDR3 sequence is CATSEGAAERFANTIYF. The CDR3 coding sequence is TGTGCCACCAGCGAAGGGGCGGCAGAACGTTTTGCAAACACCATATATTTT.

The CDR3 region is CASRDRGSYSNQPQHF. The CDR3 coding sequence is TGTGCCAGCCGGGACAGGGGGTCCTATAGCAATCAGCCCCAGCATTTT. V is TRBV19 and J is TRBJ1-5; 11 bases match TRBD1. The V segment lost 9 bases and the J segment 0 bases; nucleotides outside the gene matches: 7. CDR1 and CDR2 from the germline V gene are LNHDA and SQIVND (reference sequence). The CDR3 covers 16 residues.

V and J are TRBV5-5 and TRBJ2-7; D may be TRBD2 (6 bases). V dropped 1 base and J dropped 6 bases, with 14 bases sitting between them. Looked up from germline, CDR1 is SGHKS and CDR2 is YYEKEE (reference sequence). This CDR3 comprises 14 residues. CDR3 nucleotide sequence: TGTGCCAGCAGCTTGCGGGGGTCCTTATTCGAGCAGTACTTC. It is translated as CASSLRGSLFEQYF.

The chain joins TRBV6-5 to TRBJ2-7, with 7 nucleotides matching TRBD2. Unmatched junction bases numbered 8, after V lost 0 bases and J lost 3 bases. This CDR3 has 16 amino acids. Per the germline V gene, CDR1 is MNHEY and CDR2 is SVGAGI. For the CDR3, the DNA is TGTGCCAGCAGTTACTCGATGGGGGGGAAGATCTACGAGCAGTACTTC. This translates into CASSYSMGGKIYEQYF.

The V and J genes are TRBV14 and TRBJ2-5; tentatively, D is TRBD2 (5 bases). The CDR3 covers 15 residues. The germline V and J ends were trimmed by 8 bases and 4 bases, with 20 bases remaining between them. From germline, CDR1 is SGHDN and CDR2 FVKESK. The CDR3 loop is CASGPDPGLLETQYF. The CDR3 coding sequence is TGTGCCAGCGGACCAGACCCCGGACTTTTAGAGACCCAGTACTTC. The variable domain in full, completed from reference TRBV14 and TRBJ2-5, reads EAGVTQFPSHSVIEKGQTVTLRCDPISGHDNLYWYRRVMGKEIKFLLHFVKESKQDESGMPNNRFLAERTGGTYSTLKVQPAELEDSGVYFCASGPDPGLLETQYFGPGTRLLVL.

V gene TRBV30 combines with J gene TRBJ2-7; 8 positions match TRBD1. This CDR3 spans 15 amino acids. V lost 2 bases, J lost 4 bases, and 10 bases stayed unmatched. CDR1 and CDR2 (germline): GTSNPN, SVGIG (reference sequence). The DNA for the CDR3 is TGTGCCTGGAGTAACCCCAGGACAGGGTGGTACGAGCAGTACTTC. Encoded protein: CAWSNPRTGWYEQYF.

The V and J genes are TRBV15 and TRBJ2-1; 8 nucleotides agree with TRBD1. Germline CDR1 and CDR2: LNHNV and YYDKDF (reference sequence). The CDR3 extends over 20 amino acids. The V gene end was trimmed by 4 bases and the J gene end by 9 bases; junction bases not matched to a gene: 26. The CDR3 region is CATSTRKAGGVFTPWGEQFF. The CDR3 region has the DNA TGTGCCACCAGCACCCGTAAGGCAGGGGGCGTGTTTACCCCGTGGGGTGAGCAGTTCTTC.

This clone has only one observation. The chain links TRBV5-1 to TRBJ2-1; 9 bases align to TRBD1. Germline V gives CDR1 SGHRS, CDR2 YFSETQ. The CDR3 runs to 15 residues. V dropped 1 base and J dropped 3; count of bases not matched to a gene: 2. The chain's CDR3 is CASSLLGQGYNEQFF. CDR3 DNA: TGCGCCAGCAGCTTGTTGGGACAGGGCTACAATGAGCAGTTCTTC.

V usage is TRBV9 and J usage is TRBJ1-5; TRBD1 aligns across 11 bases. Trimming cost V 5 bases and J 4 bases; bases outside gene matches: 11. This CDR3 contains 17 residues. In germline, CDR1 is SGDLS, CDR2 YYNGEE. DNA for the CDR3: TGTGCCAGCAGGGACAGGGGGCCGCTATTAGTTAATCAGCCCCAGCATTTT. Amino acid sequence: CASRDRGPLLVNQPQHF.

The gene calls are TRBV4-1 and TRBJ2-2; the D gene is possibly TRBD1 (7 bases). V lost 3 bases, J lost 6 bases, and 14 bases lay in between. The germline V gene has CDR1 MGHRA and CDR2 YSYEKL. The CDR3 is made up of 15 amino acids. The CDR3 DNA reads TGCGCCAGCAGCCAGTTGGAGGGGGCATCCGGGGAGCTGTTTTTT. Its protein product is CASSQLEGASGELFF.

V is TRBV5-8 and J is TRBJ2-7, with TRBD1 matching 9 bases. V dropped 6 bases and J dropped 3; count of bases not matched to a gene: 13. CDR1 and CDR2 from the germline V gene are SGHTS and YDEGEE. The CDR3 covers 16 residues. Here the CDR3 reads CASTFRQGQGLYEQYF. DNA for the CDR3: TGTGCCAGCACCTTCCGGCAGGGACAGGGCCTCTACGAGCAGTACTTC.

The chain combines TRBV27 with TRBJ2-3, with D perhaps TRBD1 (6 bases). Trimming cost V 7 bases and J 3 bases, with 11 bases left between them. The CDR3 runs to 13 residues. Germline-derived CDR1 and CDR2 are MNHEY and SMNVEV (reference sequence). The CDR3 here is CASTFRGTDTQYF. In nucleotides, the CDR3 is TGTGCCAGCACCTTTAGGGGGACAGATACGCAGTATTTT.

The rearrangement uses TRBV11-2 and TRBJ2-7, with TRBD2 identical over 7 bases. Germline V CDR1 and CDR2: SGHAT, FQNNGV. Trimming at V came to 3 bases and at J to 2 bases, leaving 10 bases not matched to a gene. CDR3 length equals 16 residues. The CDR3 DNA reads as TGTGCCAGCAGCTTCCCCGGGGCGGGAGCACCCTACGAGCAGTACTTC. Translated: CASSFPGAGAPYEQYF.

The V and J genes are TRBV28 and TRBJ2-2; 7 nucleotides match TRBD2. Germline V CDR1 and CDR2: MDHEN, SYDVKM. The CDR3 covers 17 residues. V was pared by 2 bases and J by 0 bases, with 6 bases of the junction left unmatched. The CDR3 is CASSLGVAGTNTGELFF. The CDR3 coding sequence is TGTGCCAGCAGTTTAGGGGTAGCGGGTACGAACACCGGGGAGCTGTTTTTT.

On this clone itself: The sample contains more than one DNA sequence encoding this CDR3. The rearrangement uses TRBV28 and TRBJ2-1; D not resolved. There are 13 residues in the CDR3. Germline lookup yields CDR1 MDHEN and CDR2 SYDVKM. Trimming left V 4 bases short and J 3 bases short, with 7 bases between. The CDR3 nucleotides read TGTGCCAGCAGTTGGACGAGCTACAATGAGCAGTTCTTC. Its translation is CASSWTSYNEQFF.

The chain uses TRBV6-5 and TRBJ2-1; D is undetermined. Trimming took off 0 bases at V and 2 bases at J, with 11 bases between the two ends. This CDR3 is built from 16 residues. Germline-derived CDR1 and CDR2 are MNHEY and SVGAGI. CDR3 sequence reads: CASSYSGFMAYNEQFF. The CDR3 DNA reads TGTGCCAGCAGTTACTCCGGGTTTATGGCCTACAATGAGCAGTTCTTC.

This sequence joins TRBV6-1 and TRBJ2-5; 14 nucleotides align to TRBD2. The CDR3 is made up of 15 amino acids. V lost 6 bases and J lost 3; bases outside the gene matches: 3. CDR1 and CDR2 from the germline V gene are MNHNS and SASEGT. The DNA of the CDR3 is TGTGCCAGCAGCGGGACTAGCGGGAGCAAAGAGACCCAGTACTTC. This codes for CASSGTSGSKETQYF.

The chain joins TRBV19 to TRBJ1-1; 8 nucleotides agree with TRBD1. Germline lookup yields CDR1 LNHDA and CDR2 SQIVND (reference sequence). The J segment lost 1 base and the V segment lost 7 bases, leaving 5 bases of the junction unmatched. The CDR3 has 14 amino acids. The chain's CDR3 is CASTQGAANTEAFF. CDR3 bases: TGTGCCAGTACCCAGGGGGCGGCGAACACTGAAGCTTTCTTT.

Points on this clone: Other DNA sequences in the sample encode the same CDR3. This chain joins TRBV6-6 and TRBJ2-1; 8 nucleotides match TRBD2. Losses at the gene ends were 2 bases for V and 4 bases for J; bases not matched to a gene: 1. Germline CDR1 is MNHNY and CDR2 is SVGAGI (reference sequence). The CDR3 is 14 amino acids. In nucleotides, the CDR3 is TGTGCCAGCAGTTACACTAGCGGTTACAATGAGCAGTTCTTC. This sequence encodes CASSYTSGYNEQFF.